This TCR beta chain was obtained from a study of OX40 agonist ivuxolimab in advanced cancers. At the level of the study: Ivuxolimab doses were 0.01, 0.1, 0.3, 1.5, 3 or 10 mg/kg every 2 weeks. Partial responses, seen in three patients, involved one hepatocellular carcinoma and two cutaneous melanomas. Whole-study findings and limits: With doses of 0.1-3.0 mg/kg, partial responders showed among the lowest clonal expansion.

For this clone: Its antigen is undetermined.

The repertoire was sequenced with immunoSEQ multiplex PCR; TCRdb's copy has only in-frame clones and lacks some. The data contain over 80,000 clones, approximately 87% of them singletons. CDR1 LGHNA and CDR2 YNFKEQ come from the germline V gene. With 0 bases removed from V and 10 bases from J, the gap between germline ends came to 16 bases. The CDR3 contains 16 residues. The sequenced sample was CD4+ or CD8+ T cells sorted from blood, obtained in a trial of the OX40 agonist ivuxolimab. The TCR was taken from an adult with an advanced solid tumor such as melanoma, head and neck, liver or kidney cancer. The chain couples TRBV4-2 to TRBJ1-6; possibly TRBD1 for D (6 bases). In DNA, the CDR3 is TGTGCCAGCAGCCAAGATAGGGCGGACAGAGGGTCACCCCTCCACTTT. This gives the protein CASSQDRADRGSPLHF.